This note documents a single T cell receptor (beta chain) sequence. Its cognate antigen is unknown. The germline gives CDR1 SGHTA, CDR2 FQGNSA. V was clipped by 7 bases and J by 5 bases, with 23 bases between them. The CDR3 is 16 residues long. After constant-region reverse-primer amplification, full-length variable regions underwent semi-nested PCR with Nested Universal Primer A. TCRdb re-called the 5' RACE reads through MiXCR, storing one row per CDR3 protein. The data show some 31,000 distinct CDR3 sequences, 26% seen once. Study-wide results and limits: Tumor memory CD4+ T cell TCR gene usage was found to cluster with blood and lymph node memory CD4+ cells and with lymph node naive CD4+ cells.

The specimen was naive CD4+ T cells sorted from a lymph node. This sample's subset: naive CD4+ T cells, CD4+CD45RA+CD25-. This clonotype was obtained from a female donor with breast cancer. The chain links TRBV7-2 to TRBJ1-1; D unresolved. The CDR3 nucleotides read TGTGCCAGCACCCAGACGACCCTTAAGGGAACGACTGAAGCTTTCTTT. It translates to CASTQTTLKGTTEAFF.